The 14 T cell receptor beta chains below were found in one sample sequenced in a study of blood T cells in healthy people across ages. A J-beta primer mix and a sample-barcoded 5' primer were used in a second PCR of roughly 7 to 12 cycles. Via MiXCR, TCRdb re-called the 5' RACE reads, giving one row per CDR3 protein. The repertoire holds roughly 1,000,000 distinct CDR3 sequences, with 25% as singletons. Separately, the same data were catalogued under a study of T cells of mothers and their children.

The sequenced sample consisted of blood. The source of these receptors is a girl aged 2 to 10 in good health.

The rearrangement joins TRBV28 to TRBJ2-5; 8 nucleotides agree with TRBD2. Unmatched junction bases numbered 10, after V lost 6 bases and J lost 4 bases. The germline gives CDR1 MDHEN, CDR2 SYDVKM. CDR3 size: 15 residues. CDR3 DNA sequence: TGTGCCAGCAGACCGGGAGGACTAGCCCCAGAGACCCAGTACTTC. Translated, it gives CASRPGGLAPETQYF.

This clonotype was seen a few times. The rearrangement uses TRBV6-2 or TRBV6-3 and TRBJ1-2, with a possible D match to TRBD1 (5 bases). The V and J ends lost 3 bases and 6 bases respectively, with 14 bases between them. CDR1 MNHEY and CDR2 SVGEGT come from the germline V gene. This CDR3 has 14 residues. CDR3 protein: CASSYPGRLDGYTF. The CDR3 DNA is TGTGCCAGCAGTTATCCAGGGCGGCTGGATGGCTACACCTTC.

This clonotype was observed a handful of times. The chain couples TRBV27 to TRBJ2-3; no reliable D call. The V and J ends lost 1 base and 1 base respectively, with 9 bases between them. Germline V gene lookup returns CDR1 MNHEY and CDR2 SMNVEV (reference sequence). The CDR3 spans 15 residues. The CDR3 here is CASSLLEPRTDTQYF. The CDR3 DNA follows: TGTGCCAGCAGTTTATTGGAACCCCGCACAGATACGCAGTATTTT.

The chain has TRBV4-2 and TRBJ2-7, with D possibly TRBD2 on 5 matching bases. This CDR3 comprises 14 residues. V was pared by 1 base and J by 2 bases, with 9 bases between. Germline V CDR1 and CDR2: LGHNA, YNFKEQ. CDR3 nucleotides: TGTGCCAGCAGCCAAGCGGAACTAGCCTACGAGCAGTACTTC. As protein: CASSQAELAYEQYF.

Only a few counts were recorded for this clonotype. This chain connects TRBV4-1 to TRBJ1-2; no firm D call. The CDR3 totals 16 residues. V was clipped by 0 bases and J by 1 base, with 12 bases between them. Germline V gene lookup returns CDR1 MGHRA and CDR2 YSYEKL. The CDR3 loop is CASSQEARAFNYGYTF. The CDR3 DNA is TGCGCCAGCAGCCAAGAAGCGAGAGCTTTTAACTATGGCTACACCTTC.

The chain employs TRBV9 and TRBJ2-5; D possibly uses TRBD1 or TRBD2 (5 bases each). Germline loops: CDR1 SGDLS, CDR2 YYNGEE. V lost 3 bases and J lost 0, with 15 bases in between. CDR3 length: 16 amino acids. CDR3 sequence reads: CASSGSRDGNQETQYF. CDR3 DNA sequence: TGTGCCAGCAGCGGGTCCCGGGACGGGAACCAAGAGACCCAGTACTTC.

This clonotype was counted between two and nine times. This sequence joins TRBV11-3 and TRBJ2-5; 7 bases align to TRBD1. Trimming at V came to 4 bases and at J to 1 base, leaving 3 bases not matched to a gene. CDR3 size: 14 residues. In germline, CDR1 is SGHNT, CDR2 YENEEA. The CDR3, as DNA: TGTGCCAGCAGCTCATGGGACAGCCAAGAGACCCAGTACTTC. It is translated as CASSSWDSQETQYF.

Only a few counts were recorded for this clonotype. The chain employs TRBV3-1 and TRBJ2-2, with 10 bases lining up with TRBD1. With V trimmed by 5 bases and J by 0 bases, 21 bases remained unmatched. The CDR3 length is 22 residues. CDR1 is LGHDT and CDR2 is YNNKEL in the germline V gene (reference sequence). The CDR3 DNA is TGTGCCAGCAGCACACTCGGAGGGGGGGACAGGGGATTCTTTTCGAACACCGGGGAGCTGTTTTTT. Residues: CASSTLGGGDRGFFSNTGELFF.

The CDR3 DNA reads TGCAGCGTGGACAGGAACACAGATACGCAGTATTTT. It translates to CSVDRNTDTQYF. This chain uses TRBV29-1 with TRBJ2-3, with TRBD1 identical over 7 bases. The V and J ends lost 6 bases and 2 bases, in that order; junction bases with no gene match: 2. The germline V gene encodes CDR1 SQVTM and CDR2 ANQGSEA. There are 12 residues in the CDR3.

The chain is built from TRBV6-1 and TRBJ2-3, with a possible D match to TRBD2 (6 bases). In germline, CDR1 is MNHNS, CDR2 SASEGT. The CDR3 has 15 residues. V was clipped by 4 bases and J by 1 base, with 12 bases between them. CDR3 nucleotides: TGTGCCAGCAGTGCCCAGACGGGGGGCACAGATACGCAGTATTTT. Translating it yields CASSAQTGGTDTQYF.

This clonotype showed up just a few times. The gene calls are TRBV29-1 and TRBJ1-1, with D unresolved. V dropped 3 bases and J dropped 1 base, with 6 bases sitting between them. The germline V gene encodes CDR1 SQVTM and CDR2 ANQGSEA. This CDR3 comprises 12 residues. The CDR3 protein is CSVEKKNTEAFF. The CDR3 DNA follows: TGCAGCGTTGAGAAGAAGAACACTGAAGCTTTCTTT.

The rearrangement joins TRBV20-1 to TRBJ1-4, with 12 bases that match TRBD1. In germline, CDR1 is DFQATT, CDR2 SNEGSKA (reference sequence). CDR3 length: 16 amino acids. The J segment lost 8 bases and the V segment lost 1 base, leaving 8 bases of the junction unmatched. CDR3: CSARVGWDRGPEKLFF. CDR3 nucleotide sequence: TGCAGTGCTAGAGTGGGCTGGGACAGGGGGCCGGAAAAACTGTTTTTT.

The chain has TRBV9 and TRBJ2-5; D is unclear. The CDR3 has 13 residues. Germline V CDR1 and CDR2: SGDLS, YYNGEE. Trimming pared 0 bases from V and 5 bases from J, leaving 8 bases between. The CDR3 nucleotides are TGTGCCAGCAGCGTAGGCCTAGTTGAGACCCAGTACTTC. Protein: CASSVGLVETQYF.

The J gene is TRBJ1-4, the V gene TRBV19; D is uncertain. CDR1 is LNHDA, CDR2 SQIVND, per germline (reference sequence). CDR3 length equals 14 residues. Trimming shortened V by 5 bases and J by 0 bases, and 7 bases separated the two germline ends. In DNA form, the CDR3 reads TGTGCCAGTAGTTGGGGTGCAACTAATGAAAAACTGTTTTTT. It is translated as CASSWGATNEKLFF.